Each of the 23 T cell receptor beta chains below was sequenced from the same sample in a study. This table comes from immunoSEQ multiplex PCR, and its TCRdb copy is limited to in-frame clones, with some not included. The table records nearly 70,000 clones, around 95% of them present only once. Sequencing was done on a sample of PBMCs. The receptors shown here come from a man aged 35-49 years with rheumatoid arthritis.

This chain joins TRBV7-2 and TRBJ2-3, with 15 positions matching TRBD2. The germline CDR1 and CDR2 sequences are SGHTA and FQGNSA. V shed 5 bases and J 0 bases; nucleotides not matched to a gene: 3. The CDR3 is 17 residues long. Here the CDR3 reads CASSLGLAGGSTDTQYF. The CDR3 DNA is TGTGCCAGCAGCCTGGGACTAGCGGGAGGCAGCACAGATACGCAGTATTTT.

V usage is TRBV18 and J usage is TRBJ1-4; weak D call: TRBD1 (6 bases). Germline V gene data show CDR1 as KGHSH and CDR2 as LQKENI. V lost 3 bases to trimming and J lost 8 bases, with 19 bases between them. This CDR3 spans 16 amino acids. This CDR3 reads CASSPPDSALGEKLFF. For the CDR3, the DNA is TGTGCCAGCTCACCCCCGGACAGCGCCCTAGGGGAAAAACTGTTTTTT.

In this sample, this clone turned up a few times. The CDR3 DNA follows: TGCAGTGCTAGTCCCCCGGCCGGAAACACCATATATTTT. Translating it yields CSASPPAGNTIYF. The chain combines TRBV20-1 with TRBJ1-3; D gene unclear. Trimming cost V 3 bases and J 4 bases, with 10 bases left between them. Germline values: CDR1 DFQATT, CDR2 SNEGSKA (reference sequence). The CDR3 has 13 residues.

The V gene is TRBV11-3, the J gene TRBJ2-3, with 7 positions matching TRBD1. The germline gives CDR1 SGHNT, CDR2 YENEEA. V lost 5 bases, J lost 0 bases, and 8 bases stayed unmatched. The length of the CDR3 is 16 residues. The CDR3 sequence is CASSQKTGTSTDTQYF. DNA of the CDR3: TGTGCCAGCAGCCAAAAGACAGGGACCAGCACAGATACGCAGTATTTT.

This chain connects TRBV7-2 to TRBJ1-5; D may be TRBD1 (6 bases). This CDR3 has 13 amino acids. Trimming took off 1 base at V and 5 bases at J, with 6 bases between the two ends. Looked up from germline, CDR1 is SGHTA and CDR2 is FQGNSA. The CDR3 region has the DNA TGTGCCAGCAGCTTAGAGGGGGATCAGCCCCAGCATTTT. Amino acids: CASSLEGDQPQHF. The variable domain in full, completed from reference TRBV7-2 and TRBJ1-5, reads GAGVSQSPSNKVTEKGKDVELRCDPISGHTALYWYRQSLGQGLEFLIYFQGNSAPDKSGLPSDRFSAERTGGSVSTLTIQRTQQEDSAVYLCASSLEGDQPQHFGDGTRLSIL.

The V call is TRBV3-1 (or the pseudogene TRBV3-2), the J call TRBJ1-2; TRBD1 matches 11 bases. With V trimmed by 4 bases and J by 9 bases, 7 bases remained unmatched. The CDR3 runs 14 residues. Germline loops: CDR1 LGHDT, CDR2 YNNKEL (reference sequence). DNA for the CDR3: TGTGCCAGCAGCCTGGGACAGGGGGTGTCCCGCTACACCTTC. This sequence encodes CASSLGQGVSRYTF.

The rearrangement uses TRBV7-9 and TRBJ1-6; D ambiguous. Trimming removed 1 base from V and 10 bases from J, with 8 bases in between. Germline V gives CDR1 SEHNR, CDR2 FQNEAQ (reference sequence). The CDR3 has 13 amino acids. The DNA for the CDR3 is TGTGCCAGCAGCTTAGGCCAGCCCTCACCCCTCCACTTT. It codes for CASSLGQPSPLHF.

This clone appeared a few times. The V gene is TRBV9, the J gene TRBJ2-7; unclear D gene. The CDR3 contains 12 residues. The V gene's germline CDR1 is SGDLS and CDR2 YYNGEE. Between the trimmed V and J ends, which lost 3 bases and 3 bases, there was a span of 7 bases. CDR3 amino acids: CASSGAGYEQYF. The CDR3 DNA follows: TGTGCCAGCAGCGGGGCTGGCTACGAGCAGTACTTC.

This chain joins TRBV5-1 and TRBJ2-5; the D gene is possibly TRBD2 (5 bases). V lost 4 bases and J lost 1, with 14 bases in between. The germline gives CDR1 SGHRS, CDR2 YFSETQ. CDR3 length: 15 residues. The CDR3 nucleotides are TGCGCCAGCAGCGTCGGGGTTCGGCCCCAAGAGACCCAGTACTTC. Its translation is CASSVGVRPQETQYF.

The V and J genes are TRBV28 and TRBJ1-3; 8 bases map to TRBD1. The J segment lost 4 bases and the V segment lost 6 bases, leaving 8 bases of the junction unmatched. This CDR3 is 15 amino acids long. Germline CDR1 and CDR2: MDHEN and SYDVKM. This chain's CDR3 is CASRPTRGPGNTIYF. In DNA form, the CDR3 reads TGTGCCAGCAGACCAACCAGGGGGCCAGGAAACACCATATATTTT.

The chain carries TRBV30 and TRBJ1-1; D is possibly TRBD1 (5 bases). The CDR3 consists of 14 residues. Deletions cut 4 bases from V and 1 base from J, with 13 bases between. CDR1 and CDR2 (germline): GTSNPN, SVGIG (reference sequence). The CDR3 DNA sequence: TGTGCCTGGACCCTTGGGACCGGGAACACTGAAGCTTTCTTT. Its protein is CAWTLGTGNTEAFF.

The CDR3 nucleotides read TGTGCCATCAGTCCAGGGGATGGCTACACCTTC. Protein: CAISPGDGYTF. The chain is built from TRBV10-3 and TRBJ1-2, with D maybe TRBD1 (6 bases). CDR3 length equals 11 residues. CDR1 and CDR2 (germline): ENHRY, SYGVKD. Trimming left V 5 bases short and J 6 bases short, with 7 bases between.

V and J are TRBV7-3 and TRBJ2-6; D is uncertain. There are 13 residues in the CDR3. Germline V CDR1 and CDR2: SGHTA, FQGTGA. Trimming stripped 3 bases from V and 1 base from J, with 1 base between. Here the CDR3 reads CASSFSGANVLTF. The CDR3 DNA reads as TGTGCCAGCAGCTTTTCTGGGGCCAACGTCCTGACTTTC.

This sequence joins TRBV6-5 and TRBJ1-5, with D hard to call. This CDR3 has 14 residues. Trimming removed 2 bases from V and 4 bases from J, with 9 bases in between. Germline CDR1 reads MNHEY; CDR2 reads SVGAGI. CDR3: CASSYLGTNQPQHF. The CDR3 DNA reads as TGTGCCAGCAGTTACCTGGGAACAAATCAGCCCCAGCATTTT.

The CDR3 DNA reads TGTGCCAGCAGCGGGGGTGGGACAGGGGGCGAAGAACTGTTTTTT. This codes for CASSGGGTGGEELFF. The chain joins TRBV5-4 to TRBJ1-4; 12 nucleotides agree with TRBD1. V was pared by 4 bases and J by 12 bases, with 10 bases of the junction left unmatched. This CDR3 region has 15 residues. Germline values: CDR1 SGHNT, CDR2 YYREEE (reference sequence).

The gene calls are TRBV6-5 and TRBJ1-5; a possible D gene is TRBD1 (5 bases). This CDR3 is 14 amino acids long. CDR1 is MNHEY, CDR2 SVGAGI, per germline. Trimming left V 4 bases short and J 7 bases short, with 14 bases between. CDR3 DNA sequence: TGTGCCAGCAGTTGGGGACCCAGCGACCAGCCCCAGCATTTT. Amino acid sequence: CASSWGPSDQPQHF.

The chain joins TRBV3-1 (or the pseudogene TRBV3-2) to TRBJ2-6; TRBD2 agrees at 15 bases. V was clipped by 4 bases and J by 1 base; unmatched bases: 5. The germline CDR1 and CDR2 sequences are LGHDT and YNNKEL (reference sequence). The CDR3 extends over 19 amino acids. The CDR3 is CASSLGLAGGPSGANVLTF. The CDR3 DNA is TGTGCCAGCAGCCTGGGACTAGCGGGAGGACCTTCTGGGGCCAACGTCCTGACTTTC.

The chain has TRBV15 and TRBJ2-7; D perhaps matches TRBD1 (6 bases). Trimming pared 0 bases from V and 0 bases from J, leaving 12 bases between. This CDR3 has 16 residues. Germline CDR1 and CDR2: LNHNV and YYDKDF (reference sequence). Here the CDR3 reads CATSRDGGRGSYEQYF. CDR3 bases: TGTGCCACCAGCAGAGATGGGGGCCGAGGCTCCTACGAGCAGTACTTC.

This chain links TRBV9 with TRBJ2-3; D might be TRBD1 (7 bases). Trimming took 0 bases from V and 9 from J, leaving 14 bases between them. The CDR3 length is 14 residues. Germline values: CDR1 SGDLS, CDR2 YYNGEE. The CDR3 is CASSVAGGRGTQYF. DNA for the CDR3: TGTGCCAGCAGCGTAGCCGGGGGCAGGGGGACGCAGTATTTT.

In this sample, this clone turned up a few times. The rearrangement links TRBV6-1 to TRBJ2-7, with a weak D call TRBD1 (6 bases). Trimming removed 3 bases from V and 5 bases from J, with 29 bases in between. CDR3 size: 19 residues. Germline V lookup: CDR1 MNHNS, CDR2 SASEGT. CDR3 bases: TGTGCCAGCAGTGAGGATAATCCCGGGACAATTTCCCGACGTAACGAGCAGTACTTC. This gives the protein CASSEDNPGTISRRNEQYF.

The chain combines TRBV19 with TRBJ1-2, with TRBD1 as a possible D gene (5 bases). This CDR3 region has 13 residues. CDR1 is LNHDA and CDR2 is SQIVND in the germline V gene (reference sequence). Trimming pared 3 bases from V and 8 bases from J, leaving 13 bases between. The chain's CDR3 is CASSMAPQGGYTF. The CDR3 DNA sequence: TGTGCCAGTAGTATGGCCCCTCAGGGAGGCTACACCTTC.

The chain's CDR3 is CSVAVSHEQYF. The DNA for the CDR3 is TGCAGCGTTGCGGTCAGCCACGAGCAGTACTTC. The chain recombines TRBV29-1 with TRBJ2-7; D is unclear. This CDR3 is built from 11 residues. Trimming cost V 4 bases and J 5 bases, with 9 bases left between them. The germline V gene has CDR1 SQVTM and CDR2 ANQGSEA.

CDR3 sequence reads: CASSNQENEKLFF. CDR3 in DNA: TGTGCCAGTAGTAATCAAGAAAATGAAAAACTGTTTTTT. The chain employs TRBV19 and TRBJ1-4; no firm D call. V was pared by 4 bases and J by 5 bases, with 8 bases between. Germline assignment: CDR1 LNHDA and CDR2 SQIVND (reference sequence). The CDR3 has 13 amino acids. The variable domain in full, with the rest retrieved from reference TRBV19 and TRBJ1-4, is DGGITQSPKYLFRKEGQNVTLSCEQNLNHDAMYWYRQDPGQGLRLIYYSQIVNDFQKGDIAEGYSVSREKKESFPLTVTSAQKNPTAFYLCASSNQENEKLFFGSGTQLSVL.